The clone carrying this TCR beta chain was counted ten times or more. Its antigen is unknown. The sample originates from a study of blood T cells in healthy people across ages. General observations from the study: Naive CD4+ cell counts and diversity both ran higher in long-lived than in aged donors. With donor CMV status unknown, expanded clonotype changes were possibly confounded.

Donors each provided roughly 10 milliliters of peripheral blood. Germline CDR1 SGHAT, CDR2 FQNNGV. V trimming: 5 bases; J trimming: 6 bases; junction bases outside the gene matches: 4. The length of the CDR3 is 12 residues. Primers used in a second PCR of about 6 to 11 cycles were a sample-barcoded 5' primer and a J-beta primer mix. TCRdb analysed the 5' RACE reads with MiXCR anew, one entry per CDR3 protein. The sample consists of fewer than 1,000,000 distinct CDR3 sequences, under 45% of them appearing once. The sample taken for sequencing was blood. The chain has TRBV11-2 and TRBJ2-7; 7 bases are shared with TRBD2. The clonotype comes from a man aged 55 to 69 in good health. CDR3 DNA: TGTGCCAGCAGCGGACTAGTGGGCGAGCAGTACTTC. The encoded protein is CASSGLVGEQYF.